This is a list of T cell receptor beta chains from one sample in a study of blood T cell repertoires in COVID-19. Clones were read by immunoSEQ multiplex PCR, and TCRdb kept only the in-frame ones, dropping some. Of some 190,000 clones in the sample, approximately 84% were seen once. Sequencing used peripheral blood. Source of these receptors: a woman in her 70s with active or convalescent COVID-19. CDR3s include the opening cysteine and the closing phenylalanine or tryptophan. Each record gives: J gene, V gene, clone size, CDR3 length, D gene, CDR3 protein, CDR3 DNA. The D gene is left open where the match is weak. Rows give clone size only sometimes, using once, few, many, or a class for an expanded clone.

J: TRBJ2-3; V: TRBV6-6; size: NA; length: 18; D: TRBD2; CDR3: CASSRQISSGRGTDTQYF; DNA: TGTGCCAGCAGCCGACAAATCTCTAGCGGGAGGGGTACAGATACGCAGTATTTT
J: TRBJ2-1; V: TRBV4-1; size: NA; length: 16; D: NA; CDR3: CASSQDPRISVGEQFF; DNA: TGCGCCAGCAGCCAAGATCCGAGGATTTCGGTTGGTGAGCAGTTCTTC
J: TRBJ2-2; V: TRBV5-5; size: NA; length: 17; D: TRBD2; CDR3: CASSLAPSGSGTGELFF; DNA: TGTGCCAGCAGTCTTGCTCCTAGCGGGAGCGGTACCGGGGAGCTGTTTTTT
J: TRBJ2-2; V: TRBV28; size: NA; length: 19; D: TRBD2; CDR3: CATDAWDGELAGETGELFF; DNA: TGTGCCACCGACGCCTGGGATGGGGAATTAGCGGGAGAAACCGGGGAGCTGTTTTTT
J: TRBJ2-7; V: TRBV19; size: few; length: 18; D: TRBD2; CDR3: CASSKGLAGNPSSYEQYF; DNA: TGTGCCAGTAGCAAGGGACTAGCGGGAAACCCGAGCTCCTACGAGCAGTACTTC
J: TRBJ1-6; V: TRBV19; size: NA; length: 15; D: NA; CDR3: CASSSSDSRISPLHF; DNA: TGTGCCAGTAGTAGCTCGGACAGCCGAATTTCACCCCTCCACTTT
J: TRBJ2-3; V: TRBV2; size: NA; length: 15; D: NA; CDR3: CASSVSGSGADTQYF; DNA: TGTGCCAGCAGTGTGTCGGGTTCTGGTGCAGATACGCAGTATTTT
J: TRBJ2-7; V: TRBV9; size: once; length: 14; D: NA; CDR3: CASSVGSGTYEQYF; DNA: TGTGCCAGCAGCGTAGGGTCAGGGACCTACGAGCAGTACTTC
J: TRBJ2-2; V: TRBV24-1; size: NA; length: 18; D: NA; CDR3: CATSDLVSVGQDTGELFF; DNA: TGTGCCACCAGTGATTTGGTGTCGGTGGGCCAGGACACCGGGGAGCTGTTTTTT
J: TRBJ2-1; V: TRBV4-2; size: NA; length: 14; D: NA; CDR3: CASSQIRSYNEQFF; DNA: TGTGCCAGCAGCCAAATTCGCTCCTACAATGAGCAGTTCTTC
J: TRBJ2-3; V: TRBV28; size: once; length: 13; D: TRBD2; CDR3: CASSSTSLYTQYF; DNA: TGTGCCAGCAGTTCGACTAGCCTATATACGCAGTATTTT
J: TRBJ2-3; V: TRBV19; size: many; length: 13; D: TRBD2; CDR3: CASLAGEADTQYF; DNA: TGTGCCAGTCTAGCGGGAGAGGCAGATACGCAGTATTTT
J: TRBJ2-2; V: TRBV28; size: NA; length: 13; D: NA; CDR3: CASRKTVPGELFF; DNA: TGTGCCAGCAGAAAGACAGTTCCCGGGGAGCTGTTTTTT
J: TRBJ2-1; V: TRBV7-9; size: once; length: 13; D: NA; CDR3: CASSQQSYNEQFF; DNA: TGTGCCAGCAGCCAACAGTCCTACAATGAGCAGTTCTTC
J: TRBJ2-3; V: TRBV28; size: once; length: 14; D: TRBD1; CDR3: CASLGTGATDTQYF; DNA: TGTGCCAGCTTGGGGACAGGGGCTACAGATACGCAGTATTTT
J: TRBJ1-2; V: TRBV19; size: few; length: 15; D: TRBD1; CDR3: CASTQRQGSNYGYTF; DNA: TGTGCCAGTACCCAACGACAGGGTAGCAACTATGGCTACACCTTC
J: TRBJ2-1; V: TRBV5-5; size: NA; length: 15; D: TRBD1; CDR3: CASSFLPGQNNEQFF; DNA: TGTGCCAGCAGCTTTCTACCGGGACAGAACAATGAGCAGTTCTTC
J: TRBJ2-1; V: TRBV5-1; size: NA; length: 16; D: NA; CDR3: CASGLAAGNSYNEQFF; DNA: TGCGCCAGCGGTCTTGCGGCAGGGAACTCCTACAATGAGCAGTTCTTC
J: TRBJ2-7; V: TRBV27; size: NA; length: 13; D: NA; CDR3: CASSSTISYEQYF; DNA: TGTGCCAGCAGTTCCACAATCTCCTACGAGCAGTACTTC
J: TRBJ2-7; V: TRBV18; size: NA; length: 13; D: NA; CDR3: CASSPGSGYEQYF; DNA: TGTGCCAGCTCACCGGGCAGCGGCTACGAGCAGTACTTC
J: TRBJ1-2; V: TRBV4-1; size: few; length: 15; D: NA; CDR3: CASSQVLQGTPGYTF; DNA: TGCGCCAGCAGCCAAGTCTTACAGGGTACGCCTGGCTACACCTTC
J: TRBJ1-2; V: TRBV12-3/TRBV12-4; size: NA; length: 13; D: NA; CDR3: CASGRGANYGYTF; DNA: TGTGCCAGCGGTCGGGGAGCTAACTATGGCTACACCTTC
J: TRBJ1-1; V: TRBV28; size: few; length: 14; D: NA; CDR3: CASSGRARGTEAFF; DNA: TGTGCCAGCAGTGGTAGGGCCCGGGGCACTGAAGCTTTCTTT
J: TRBJ2-7; V: TRBV3-1/TRBV3-2; size: NA; length: 14; D: TRBD2; CDR3: CASSQEIAGYEQYF; DNA: TGTGCCAGCAGCCAAGAGATAGCGGGCTACGAGCAGTACTTC
J: TRBJ2-5; V: TRBV12-3/TRBV12-4; size: NA; length: 13; D: NA; CDR3: CASGGIGQETQYF; DNA: TGTGCCAGCGGAGGGATTGGACAAGAGACCCAGTACTTC
J: TRBJ2-5; V: TRBV5-1; size: few; length: 16; D: TRBD1; CDR3: CASTPRGQGIQETQYF; DNA: TGCGCCAGCACCCCAAGGGGACAGGGTATCCAAGAGACCCAGTACTTC
J: TRBJ2-1; V: TRBV5-1; size: NA; length: 16; D: TRBD2; CDR3: CASSLDTSGAYNEQFF; DNA: TGCGCCAGCAGCTTAGATACTAGCGGGGCCTACAATGAGCAGTTCTTC
J: TRBJ1-2; V: TRBV30; size: NA; length: 14; D: TRBD1; CDR3: CAWSADRGGYGYTF; DNA: TGTGCCTGGAGTGCGGACAGGGGAGGCTATGGCTACACCTTC
J: TRBJ1-5; V: TRBV6-5; size: NA; length: 15; D: NA; CDR3: CASKTGGYSNQPQHF; DNA: TGTGCCAGCAAAACGGGGGGTTATAGCAATCAGCCCCAGCATTTT
J: TRBJ2-1; V: TRBV28; size: NA; length: 15; D: TRBD2; CDR3: CASSSSGNDDNEQFF; DNA: TGTGCCAGCAGTTCTAGCGGGAATGACGACAATGAGCAGTTCTTC